One and the same sample provided the 30 T cell receptor beta chains below, sequenced in a study of blood T cell repertoires in COVID-19. Data came from immunoSEQ multiplex PCR; TCRdb stores just in-frame clones and leaves some out. Of fewer than 250,000 clones listed, 84% are singletons. Input material: peripheral blood. The source is a woman aged 80 or over with COVID-19, enrolled during active disease.

The rearrangement uses TRBV19 and TRBJ1-4; D possibly corresponds to TRBD1 (6 bases). The V gene's germline CDR1 is LNHDA and CDR2 SQIVND (reference sequence). The germline V and J ends were trimmed by 5 bases and 8 bases, with 18 bases remaining between them. The CDR3 sequence is 15 residues long. The CDR3 loop reads CASSSSKGVREKLFF. As DNA, the CDR3 is TGTGCCAGTAGTTCGTCGAAGGGGGTCAGGGAAAAACTGTTTTTT.

This clone appeared a few times. V and J are TRBV6-5 and TRBJ2-5; the match to TRBD1 covers 7 bases. The V gene's germline CDR1 is MNHEY and CDR2 SVGAGI. The length of the CDR3 is 15 residues. The J segment lost 1 base and the V segment lost 5 bases, leaving 7 bases of the junction unmatched. The CDR3 DNA reads TGTGCCAGCAGTCGACAGGGTCGGGGCCAAGAGACCCAGTACTTC. Amino acids: CASSRQGRGQETQYF.

The V gene is TRBV12-2, the J gene TRBJ2-1; TRBD2, the table's D call, was not compared with the DNA. TRBV12-2 is noted as a pseudogene. The CDR3 spans 16 residues. CDR3 in amino acids: CASRFESHNSYNEQFF. The CDR3, as DNA: TGTGCAAGTCGCTTCGAGAGCCATAATTCCTACAATGAGCAGTTCTTC.

This chain links TRBV7-2 with TRBJ1-1, with D tentatively TRBD1 (5 bases). The CDR3 is 14 residues long. In germline, CDR1 is SGHTA, CDR2 FQGNSA. The germline V and J ends were trimmed by 2 bases and 3 bases, with 10 bases remaining between them. The CDR3 is CASSLRTPYTEAFF. CDR3 coding DNA: TGTGCCAGCAGCTTAAGGACACCCTACACTGAAGCTTTCTTT.

This clone occurred once. The DNA for the CDR3 is TGTGCCAGCAGCCAAGACAACGGGAGAAATCAGCCCCAGCATTTT. It yields the protein CASSQDNGRNQPQHF. V is TRBV3-1 (or the pseudogene TRBV3-2) and J is TRBJ1-5; D gene unclear. V was trimmed by 0 bases and J by 4 bases, leaving 10 bases between them. Germline V CDR1 and CDR2: LGHDT, YNNKEL (reference sequence). CDR3 length: 15 residues.

The J gene is TRBJ2-7, the V gene TRBV5-1, with TRBD2 matching over 9 bases. From germline, CDR1 is SGHRS and CDR2 YFSETQ. The CDR3 sequence is 16 residues long. Trimming at V came to 0 bases and at J to 3 bases, leaving 7 bases not matched to a gene. The CDR3 nucleotides read TGCGCCAGCAGCTTGGCGCCAGCGGGGGGTTACTACGAGCAGTACGTC. It is translated as CASSLAPAGGYYEQYV.

The chain links TRBV18 to TRBJ2-5, with a weak D call TRBD2 (5 bases). The germline CDR1 and CDR2 sequences are KGHSH and LQKENI. V lost 3 bases and J lost 5, with 10 bases in between. CDR3 length: 13 amino acids. The CDR3, as DNA: TGTGCCAGCTCACCTCGACTAACTGAGACCCAGTACTTC. Translation gives CASSPRLTETQYF.

The chain has TRBV5-5 and TRBJ2-2; TRBD1 matches 7 bases. In germline, CDR1 is SGHKS, CDR2 YYEKEE (reference sequence). The CDR3 runs to 15 residues. The V gene end was trimmed by 0 bases and the J gene end by 7 bases; junction bases not matched to a gene: 6. CDR3 region: CASSLAGQVNGELFF. The CDR3 DNA is TGTGCCAGCAGCTTGGCCGGACAGGTGAACGGGGAGCTGTTTTTT.

This clone was observed a few times. The chain links TRBV2 to TRBJ1-2, with D unclear. In germline, CDR1 is SNHLY, CDR2 FYNNEI. The CDR3 runs 13 residues. V lost 7 bases and J 11 bases, leaving 20 bases between the germline ends. CDR3 sequence reads: CASIEGPGGGYTF. The CDR3 DNA reads TGTGCCAGCATCGAAGGGCCTGGAGGAGGGTACACCTTC.

The J gene is TRBJ2-7, the V gene TRBV5-1; maybe TRBD1 (7 bases). The V gene lost 0 bases and the J gene lost 2 bases, with 12 bases spanning the gap. Per germline, CDR1 SGHRS and CDR2 YFSETQ. The CDR3 has 15 residues. CDR3 in DNA: TGCGCCAGCAGCTTGGGCGGGACAGCAGCCTACGAGCAGTACTTC. Its translation is CASSLGGTAAYEQYF.

The chain recombines TRBV21-1 with TRBJ2-7; the table's D call, TRBD1, has no DNA check behind it. TRBV21-1 is classified as a pseudogene. The CDR3 spans 19 residues. CDR3 coding DNA: TGTGCCAGCAGCAAAGCGCAAGGGGTGGCTGCCCTCGTTGGACACGAGCAGTACGTC. Translation gives CASSKAQGVAALVGHEQYV.

The CDR3 DNA sequence: TGTGCCAGCAGCCAAATAAATCAGCCCCAGCATTTT. Its protein is CASSQINQPQHF. V and J are TRBV3-1 (or the pseudogene TRBV3-2) and TRBJ1-5; D is ambiguous. V was cut by 2 bases and J by 4 bases, with 3 bases left in between. CDR1 is LGHDT, CDR2 YNNKEL, per germline (reference sequence). The CDR3 loop spans 12 amino acids.

The chain carries TRBV5-1 and TRBJ2-7, with TRBD1 as a possible D gene (6 bases). CDR3 length equals 16 residues. Per germline, CDR1 SGHRS and CDR2 YFSETQ. V was pared by 4 bases and J by 3 bases, with 20 bases between. This chain's CDR3 is CASSPGGSGDLYEQYF. The CDR3, as DNA: TGCGCCAGCAGCCCCGGAGGTTCAGGGGACCTCTACGAGCAGTACTTC.

The chain couples TRBV5-1 to TRBJ2-7; D possibly corresponds to TRBD2 (5 bases). The CDR3 covers 13 residues. The V end lost 2 bases, the J end lost 6 bases, and 12 bases lay between the germline ends. From germline, CDR1 is SGHRS and CDR2 YFSETQ. The CDR3 protein is CASSFRELGEQYF. CDR3 sequence (DNA): TGCGCCAGCAGCTTTCGGGAACTAGGCGAGCAGTACTTC.

This clone turned up a few times. The chain carries TRBV12-3 or TRBV12-4 and TRBJ2-2; D is possibly TRBD1 (6 bases). The CDR3 is 13 amino acids. The V gene lost 6 bases and the J gene lost 7 bases, with 12 bases spanning the gap. This CDR3 reads CASRRTGIGELFF. Here the CDR3 DNA reads TGTGCCAGCAGAAGAACAGGGATCGGGGAGCTGTTTTTT.

The rearrangement joins TRBV7-8 to TRBJ2-2; 8 nucleotides line up with TRBD2. From germline, CDR1 is SGHVS and CDR2 FQNEAQ. V dropped 3 bases and J dropped 4; count of bases not matched to a gene: 4. CDR3 size: 15 residues. The DNA of the CDR3 is TGTGCCAGCAGCTTCCGGGGGGGGAGCACCGGGGAGCTGTTTTTT. It encodes CASSFRGGSTGELFF.

The chain uses TRBV7-2 and TRBJ2-5; 7 bases line up with TRBD2. The CDR3 is 14 amino acids. Trimming removed 5 bases from V and 6 bases from J; junction bases left unmatched: 9. The germline V gene encodes CDR1 SGHTA and CDR2 FQGNSA. CDR3 DNA: TGTGCCAGCAGCCCAGCGGGGTCAGCGAAGACCCAGTACTTC. Translating it yields CASSPAGSAKTQYF.

This sequence joins TRBV7-2 and TRBJ2-7; no clear D gene. The CDR3 spans 13 residues. Trimming pared 1 base from V and 3 bases from J, leaving 7 bases between. Germline loops: CDR1 SGHTA, CDR2 FQGNSA. CDR3 nucleotide sequence: TGTGCCAGCAGCTTAGGGCAGGTCTACGAGCAGTACTTC. Translation gives CASSLGQVYEQYF.

This sequence joins TRBV13 and TRBJ1-2, with 8 bases identical to TRBD1. From germline, CDR1 is PRHDT and CDR2 FYEKMQ (reference sequence). After removal of 2 bases from V and 6 bases from J, the junction contained 11 bases not matched to a gene. The CDR3 is 16 residues long. CDR3 sequence: CASSLRIGQGRNGYTF. DNA for the CDR3: TGTGCCAGCAGCTTAAGGATCGGACAGGGCAGAAATGGCTACACCTTC.

This chain links TRBV12-3 or TRBV12-4 with TRBJ1-1, with D unclear. CDR3 length: 11 residues. Deletions cut 8 bases from V and 7 bases from J, with 11 bases between. CDR3 in DNA: TGTGCCAGCGGTTCTTCCCGTGAAGCTTTCTTT. Residues: CASGSSREAFF.

V and J are TRBV7-2 and TRBJ1-2; D call uncertain. V lost 3 bases and J 8 bases, leaving 13 bases between the germline ends. Germline V gene sequence: CDR1 SGHTA, CDR2 FQGNSA. The length of the CDR3 is 13 residues. Here the CDR3 reads CASSFTKMAGYTF. The CDR3 nucleotides are TGTGCCAGCAGCTTCACTAAGATGGCGGGCTACACCTTC.

The J gene is TRBJ2-7, the V gene TRBV7-2; TRBD2 aligns across 12 bases. Germline loops: CDR1 SGHTA, CDR2 FQGNSA. CDR3 length equals 16 residues. V was pared by 4 bases and J by 2 bases, with 6 bases of the junction left unmatched. The CDR3 reads CASSYLAGGITYEQYF. The CDR3 coding sequence is TGTGCCAGCAGCTACCTAGCGGGGGGGATCACCTACGAGCAGTACTTC.

The chain combines TRBV13 with TRBJ1-1, with D uncertain. Looked up from germline, CDR1 is PRHDT and CDR2 is FYEKMQ (reference sequence). The V end was cut by 5 bases, the J end by 0 bases, with 7 bases between. This CDR3 has 13 amino acids. CDR3 in DNA: TGTGCCAGCAGCCCAGACATGAACACTGAAGCTTTCTTT. Protein product: CASSPDMNTEAFF.

This clone was observed a few times. This rearrangement joins TRBV24-1 to TRBJ1-5, with D unresolved. CDR1 and CDR2 from the germline V gene are KGHDR and SFDVKD. The ends were cut back, 0 bases at V and 9 bases at J, with 17 bases in the middle. This CDR3 spans 16 amino acids. The CDR3 DNA sequence: TGTGCCACCAGTGATTTGCAGTGGCCGGAGGTACGGCCCCAGCATTTT. The encoded protein is CATSDLQWPEVRPQHF.

This clone came up once. This rearrangement joins TRBV28 to TRBJ1-2; D is possibly TRBD1 (5 bases). The V end lost 3 bases, the J end lost 0 bases, and 20 bases lay between the germline ends. CDR3 length equals 18 residues. Germline CDR1 MDHEN, CDR2 SYDVKM. CDR3 nucleotides: TGTGCCAGCAGTTTTAACCCCCGCGACAGAAGAGCTAACTATGGCTACACCTTC. This translates into CASSFNPRDRRANYGYTF.

The chain has TRBV5-1 and TRBJ2-5; 9 nucleotides align to TRBD2. From germline, CDR1 is SGHRS and CDR2 YFSETQ. After removal of 7 bases from V and 4 bases from J, the junction contained 11 bases not matched to a gene. This CDR3 contains 15 residues. CDR3 sequence reads: CASGRVGLARETQYF. CDR3 sequence (DNA): TGCGCCAGCGGAAGAGTAGGACTAGCGAGAGAGACCCAGTACTTC.

The chain employs TRBV3-1 (or the pseudogene TRBV3-2) and TRBJ1-1; TRBD1 is a possible D gene (5 bases). There are 14 residues in the CDR3. Deletions cut 3 bases from V and 2 bases from J, with 10 bases between. CDR1 LGHDT and CDR2 YNNKEL come from the germline V gene (reference sequence). The CDR3 region is CASSHGRVNTEAFF. The CDR3 bases are TGTGCCAGCAGCCACGGCAGGGTTAACACTGAAGCTTTCTTT.

V and J are TRBV18 and TRBJ1-6; D is perhaps TRBD1 (5 bases). V was clipped by 3 bases and J by 6 bases, with 12 bases between them. Germline V gives CDR1 KGHSH, CDR2 LQKENI. The length of the CDR3 is 15 residues. CDR3 DNA sequence: TGTGCCAGCTCACCCGACAGTTCTCTTAATTCACCCCTCCACTTT. Translation: CASSPDSSLNSPLHF.

Remarks on this clone: This sample includes further DNA sequences coding for the same CDR3. The chain is built from TRBV5-1 and TRBJ1-1; the match to TRBD1 covers 7 bases. J was trimmed by 4 bases and V by 0 bases; bases with no gene match: 0. The CDR3 sequence is 13 residues long. Germline V gene data show CDR1 as SGHRS and CDR2 as YFSETQ. The CDR3 here is CASSLDRGTEAFF. CDR3 DNA sequence: TGCGCCAGCAGCTTGGACAGGGGCACTGAAGCTTTCTTT.

The rearrangement links TRBV5-1 to TRBJ2-5; D is possibly TRBD1 (6 bases). V was cut by 4 bases and J by 1 base, with 17 bases left in between. CDR3 length equals 16 residues. Germline CDR1 is SGHRS and CDR2 is YFSETQ. The CDR3 DNA reads TGCGCCAGCAGCACAGGGCCAGGCCCCCCCCAAGAGACCCAGTACTTC. Translation gives CASSTGPGPPQETQYF.